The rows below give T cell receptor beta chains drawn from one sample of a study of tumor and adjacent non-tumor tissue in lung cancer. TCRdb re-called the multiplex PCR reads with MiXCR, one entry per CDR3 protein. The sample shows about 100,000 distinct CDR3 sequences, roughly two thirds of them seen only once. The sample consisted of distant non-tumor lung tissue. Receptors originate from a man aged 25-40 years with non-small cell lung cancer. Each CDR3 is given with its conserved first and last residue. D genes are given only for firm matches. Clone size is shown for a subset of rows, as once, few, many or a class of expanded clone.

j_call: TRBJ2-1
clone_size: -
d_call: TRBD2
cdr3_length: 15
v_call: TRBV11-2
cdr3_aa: CASSLMLAGVNEQFF
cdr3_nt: TGTGCCAGCAGCTTAATGCTAGCGGGGGTTAATGAGCAGTTCTTC

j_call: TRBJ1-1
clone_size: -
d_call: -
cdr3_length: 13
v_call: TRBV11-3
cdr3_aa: CASSLRGDTEAFF
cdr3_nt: TGTGCCAGCAGCCTCAGGGGTGACACTGAAGCTTTCTTT

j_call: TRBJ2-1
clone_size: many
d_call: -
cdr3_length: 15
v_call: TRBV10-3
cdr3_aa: CAISPGGAGNNEQFF
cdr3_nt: TGTGCCATCTCGCCAGGCGGTGCCGGAAACAATGAGCAGTTCTTC

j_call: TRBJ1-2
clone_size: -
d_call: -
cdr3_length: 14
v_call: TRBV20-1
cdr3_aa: CSARKSGEGPGYTF
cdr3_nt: TGCAGTGCTAGAAAGAGTGGAGAGGGTCCGGGCTACACCTTC

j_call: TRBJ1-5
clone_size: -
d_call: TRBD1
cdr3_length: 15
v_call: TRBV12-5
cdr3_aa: CASDLTGTANQLQHF
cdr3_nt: TGTGCTAGTGACTTGACAGGGACGGCAAATCAGCTCCAGCATTTT

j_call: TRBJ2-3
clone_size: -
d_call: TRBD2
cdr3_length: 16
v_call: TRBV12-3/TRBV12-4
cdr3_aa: CASSFGLAEVADKQYF
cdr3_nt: TGTGCCAGCAGTTTTGGGCTAGCGGAAGTTGCAGATAAGCAGTATTTT

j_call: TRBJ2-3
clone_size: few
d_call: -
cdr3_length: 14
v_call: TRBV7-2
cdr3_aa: CASGTWQSTDTQYF
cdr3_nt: TGTGCCAGCGGCACGTGGCAGAGCACAGATACGCAGTATTTT

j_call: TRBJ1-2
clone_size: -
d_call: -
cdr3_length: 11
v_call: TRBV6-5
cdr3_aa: CASTRGFGYTF
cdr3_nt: TGTGCCAGTACCCGCGGCTTTGGCTACACCTTC

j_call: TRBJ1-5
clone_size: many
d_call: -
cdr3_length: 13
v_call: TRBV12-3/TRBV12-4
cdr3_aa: CASSPGPGQPQHF
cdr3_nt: TGTGCCAGCAGCCCTGGGCCGGGGCAGCCCCAGCATTTT

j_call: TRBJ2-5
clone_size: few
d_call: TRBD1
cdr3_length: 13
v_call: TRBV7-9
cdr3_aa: CASEGGGQETQYF
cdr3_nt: TGTGCCAGCGAAGGGGGCGGACAAGAGACCCAGTACTTC

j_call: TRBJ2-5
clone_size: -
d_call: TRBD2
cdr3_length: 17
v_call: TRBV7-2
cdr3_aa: CVSSQSLASGFGVAQYF
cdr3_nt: TGTGTCAGCAGCCAGAGCCTCGCTAGCGGGTTCGGGGTGGCCCAGTACTTC

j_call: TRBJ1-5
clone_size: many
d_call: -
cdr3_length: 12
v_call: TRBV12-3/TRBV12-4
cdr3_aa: CASSQGPLPQHF
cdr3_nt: TGTGCCAGCAGCCAGGGACCACTGCCCCAGCATTTT

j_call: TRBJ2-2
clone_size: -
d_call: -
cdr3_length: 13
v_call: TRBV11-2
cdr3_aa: CASSYMRTVELFF
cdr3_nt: TGTGCCAGCAGCTATATGAGAACCGTGGAGCTGTTTTTT

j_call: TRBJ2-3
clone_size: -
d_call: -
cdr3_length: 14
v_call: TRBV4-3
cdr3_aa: CASSQDQGTNRQYF
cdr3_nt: TGCGCCAGCAGCCAAGATCAGGGCACAAATAGGCAGTATTTT

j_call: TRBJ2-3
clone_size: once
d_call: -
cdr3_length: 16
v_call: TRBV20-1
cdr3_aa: CSARESGERNTDTQYF
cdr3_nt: TGCAGCGCTAGAGAATCTGGAGAGAGAAACACAGATACGCAGTATTTT

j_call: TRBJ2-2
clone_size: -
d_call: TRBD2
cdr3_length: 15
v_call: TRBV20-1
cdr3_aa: CSDRDLAGDTGELFF
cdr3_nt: TGCAGTGATAGAGATCTAGCGGGAGACACAGGGGAGCTGTTTTTT

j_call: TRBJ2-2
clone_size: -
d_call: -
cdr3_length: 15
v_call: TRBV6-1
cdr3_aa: CASRSTDGYARELFF
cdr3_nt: TGTGCCAGCAGGAGTACCGATGGGTACGCCAGGGAGCTGTTTTTT

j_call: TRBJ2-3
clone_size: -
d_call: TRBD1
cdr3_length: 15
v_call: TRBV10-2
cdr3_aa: CASSNDRGETDTQYF
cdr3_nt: TGCGCCAGCAGCAACGACAGGGGGGAGACTGACACGCAGTATTTT

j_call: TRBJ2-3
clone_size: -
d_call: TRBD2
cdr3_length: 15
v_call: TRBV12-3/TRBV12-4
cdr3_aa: CLSSPGLAGTDTQYF
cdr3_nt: TGTCTCAGCAGCCCTGGACTAGCGGGTACAGATACGCAGTATTTT

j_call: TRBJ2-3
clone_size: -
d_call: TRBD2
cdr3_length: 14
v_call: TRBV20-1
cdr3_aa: CSAVCGLVLDTQYF
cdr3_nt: TGTAGTGCGGTTTGCGGACTAGTTCTAGATACGCAGTATTTT

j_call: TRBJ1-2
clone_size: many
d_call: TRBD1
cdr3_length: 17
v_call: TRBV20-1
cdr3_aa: CSAKETDRVVGVYGYTF
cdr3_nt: TGCAGTGCCAAAGAGACGGACAGGGTTGTGGGGGTCTATGGCTACACCTTC

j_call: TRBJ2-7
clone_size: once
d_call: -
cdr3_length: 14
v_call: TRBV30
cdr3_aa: CAWSPGNGAYEQYF
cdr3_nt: TGTGCCTGGAGTCCTGGGAACGGAGCCTACGAGCAGTACTTC

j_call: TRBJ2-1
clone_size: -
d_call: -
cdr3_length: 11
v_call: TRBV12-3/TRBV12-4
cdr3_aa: CANSRGLGQFF
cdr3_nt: TGTGCCAATAGCCGAGGACTGGGGCAGTTCTTC

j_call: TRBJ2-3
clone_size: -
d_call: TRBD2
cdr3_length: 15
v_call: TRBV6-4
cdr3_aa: CASSDSSGGADKQYF
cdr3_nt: TGTGCCAGCAGTGACTCTAGCGGGGGGGCAGATAAGCAGTATTTT

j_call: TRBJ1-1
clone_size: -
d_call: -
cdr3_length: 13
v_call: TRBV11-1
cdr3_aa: CADSLTVNTEAFF
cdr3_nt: TGTGCCGACAGCTTGACAGTGAACACTGAAGCTTTCTTT